The source of this T cell receptor beta chain is a study of blood T cell repertoires in COVID-19. Sequencing used immunoSEQ multiplex PCR; TCRdb keeps in-frame clones, though not all of them. The data hold 350,000 to 450,000 clones, with 86% observed a single time. The length of the CDR3 is 13 residues. Germline-derived CDR1 and CDR2 are LGHNA and YNFKEQ. V lost 1 base and J 8 bases, leaving 8 bases between the germline ends. Sequencing used peripheral blood. The source of this sequence is a woman aged 60-75 years with COVID-19, enrolled during active disease. This chain connects TRBV4-2 to TRBJ1-4; D ambiguous. CDR3 nucleotides: TGTGCCAGCAGCCAAGGCGCTCGCGAAAAACTGTTTTTT. Its translation is CASSQGAREKLFF.